The 26 T cell receptor beta chains reported below all come from one sample, sequenced in a study of human T cells and chemical hapten exposure. TCRdb fed the RACE reads into MiXCR, producing one record per CDR3 protein. The sample includes about 290,000 distinct CDR3 sequences, about 7.7% of them seen just once. Time point given: pre-sensitization, week 0. The treatment denotes: therapeutic diphenylcyclopropenone sensitization with weekly scalp DPC. Here the sequenced sample was whole blood, taken in connection with sensitization to the hapten diphenylcyclopropenone (DPC). The receptors come from a young man with alopecia areata. Some clones in this sample may be carry-over from other donors' samples.

There are many counts of this clonotype. The chain carries TRBV9 and TRBJ2-1; no definite D call. The CDR3 has 16 amino acids. The germline V and J ends were trimmed by 0 bases and 2 bases, with 12 bases remaining between them. Germline CDR1 SGDLS, CDR2 YYNGEE. The CDR3 sequence is CASSVGLSAAYNEQFF. CDR3 nucleotides: TGTGCCAGCAGCGTAGGGCTGTCGGCTGCCTACAATGAGCAGTTCTTC.

The chain is built from TRBV9 and TRBJ2-3; D assignment may be TRBD1 or TRBD2 (5 bases each). Germline lookup yields CDR1 SGDLS and CDR2 YYNGEE. V was pared by 0 bases and J by 1 base, with 36 bases between. CDR3 length: 24 residues. For the CDR3, the DNA is TGTGCCAGCAGCGTAGAGGTTGCCCCAGACCACCGTACTACAGCCTGGGGACGCACAGATACGCAGTATTTT. This sequence encodes CASSVEVAPDHRTTAWGRTDTQYF. The full variable domain, completed using reference TRBV9 and TRBJ2-3, is DSGVTQTPKHLITATGQRVTLRCSPRSGDLSVYWYQQSLDQGLQFLIQYYNGEERAKGNILERFSAQQFPDLHSELNLSSLELGDSALYFCASSVEVAPDHRTTAWGRTDTQYFGPGTRLTVL.

CDR3 loop: CASSFRSFYEQYF. In DNA, the CDR3 is TGTGCCAGCAGTTTTCGCAGCTTCTACGAGCAGTACTTC. This chain joins TRBV27 and TRBJ2-7, with D unclear. V was pared by 3 bases and J by 3 bases, with 9 bases between. CDR1 and CDR2 from the germline V gene are MNHEY and SMNVEV (reference sequence). The CDR3 loop spans 13 amino acids.

There are a few counts of this clonotype. V and J are TRBV7-9 and TRBJ2-6; the D call may be TRBD1 or TRBD2 (6 bases each). Germline CDR1 reads SEHNR; CDR2 reads FQNEAQ (reference sequence). This CDR3 contains 16 residues. Trimming took 1 base from V and 4 from J, leaving 11 bases between them. The CDR3 loop is CASSLVTGAGANVLTF. CDR3 nucleotide sequence: TGTGCCAGCAGCTTAGTCACGGGGGCCGGGGCCAACGTCCTGACTTTC.

On this clonotype itself: This may come from a read error, since a much larger clone is one base off. This chain joins TRBV29-1 and TRBJ2-3; 9 bases are shared with TRBD2. V shed 8 bases, J shed 2 bases, and the junction held 11 bases outside the gene matches. The CDR3 runs 15 residues. The germline V gene encodes CDR1 SQVTM and CDR2 ANQGSEA. CDR3 DNA sequence: TGCAGCAACTCGAGACTAGCGGAGGACACAGATACGCAGTATTTT. It translates to CSNSRLAEDTDTQYF.

This clonotype showed up just a few times. V and J are TRBV3-1 and TRBJ1-2; 8 bases align to TRBD1. The V segment lost 2 bases and the J segment 7 bases; nucleotides outside the gene matches: 9. Germline V gene data show CDR1 as LGHDT and CDR2 as YNNKEL (reference sequence). This CDR3 contains 15 residues. For the CDR3, the DNA is TGTGCCAGCAGCCAACGAACCGGGACAGGCCTTGGCTACACCTTC. Translating it yields CASSQRTGTGLGYTF.

This clonotype was recorded many times. V is TRBV20-1 and J is TRBJ1-6; TRBD1 is a possible D gene (6 bases). Between the trimmed V and J ends, which lost 5 bases and 9 bases, there was a span of 20 bases. The CDR3 is 15 residues long. In germline, CDR1 is DFQATT, CDR2 SNEGSKA (reference sequence). CDR3 amino acids: CSAPTPGAGASPLHF. In nucleotides, the CDR3 is TGCAGTGCTCCCACCCCAGGCGCAGGGGCTTCACCCCTCCACTTT.

At least ten counts were recorded for this clonotype. The rearrangement joins TRBV27 to TRBJ1-1, with TRBD1 matching 8 bases. CDR1 and CDR2 from the germline V gene are MNHEY and SMNVEV (reference sequence). The V and J ends lost 4 bases and 6 bases, in that order; junction bases with no gene match: 10. The CDR3 covers 15 residues. CDR3: CASSSLGLGQAEAFF. The CDR3 DNA reads TGTGCCAGCAGTTCGCTCGGACTGGGACAGGCTGAAGCTTTCTTT.

The sample holds many counts of this clonotype. V usage is TRBV29-1 and J usage is TRBJ2-1, with no clear D. The CDR3 covers 11 residues. V lost 6 bases and J lost 8, with 11 bases in between. CDR1 and CDR2 from the germline V gene are SQVTM and ANQGSEA. The DNA of the CDR3 is TGCAGCGTCGCCGAAGGACATGAGCAGTTCTTC. This gives the protein CSVAEGHEQFF.

This clonotype was seen a few times. This rearrangement joins TRBV24-1 to TRBJ2-7; D possibly corresponds to TRBD1 (5 bases). V was shortened by 3 bases and J by 5 bases, with 10 bases between the two germline ends. Looked up from germline, CDR1 is KGHDR and CDR2 is SFDVKD. The CDR3 consists of 13 residues. The DNA of the CDR3 is TGTGCCACCAGTGATCCGGACATCCACGAGCAGTACTTC. This gives the protein CATSDPDIHEQYF.

This clonotype was seen a few times. The V gene is TRBV3-1, the J gene TRBJ1-5; no definite D call. CDR3 length: 15 amino acids. The germline V and J ends were trimmed by 0 bases and 5 bases, with 11 bases remaining between them. Germline CDR1 is LGHDT and CDR2 is YNNKEL (reference sequence). The CDR3 protein is CASSQDGGRDQPQHF. The CDR3 nucleotides read TGTGCCAGCAGCCAAGATGGCGGGCGGGATCAGCCCCAGCATTTT. The full variable domain, rest sourced from reference TRBV3-1 and TRBJ1-5, is DTAVSQTPKYLVTQMGNDKSIKCEQNLGHDTMYWYKQDSKKFLKIMFSYNNKELIINETVPNRFSPKSPDKAHLNLHINSLELGDSAVYFCASSQDGGRDQPQHFGDGTRLSIL.

This clonotype was counted a few times. V and J are TRBV5-1 and TRBJ2-6; maybe TRBD1 (6 bases). The CDR3 length is 18 residues. V lost 3 bases, J lost 0 bases, and 16 bases lay in between. Germline CDR1 SGHRS, CDR2 YFSETQ. The CDR3 nucleotides are TGCGCCAGCAGCTCCACAGGGTTCCAAGGCTCTGGGGCCAACGTCCTGACTTTC. This sequence encodes CASSSTGFQGSGANVLTF.

In this sample, this clonotype turned up many times. The genes are TRBV6-1 and TRBJ2-3; 10 nucleotides align to TRBD2. The CDR3 runs 15 residues. V shed 4 bases, J shed 2 bases, and the junction held 3 bases outside the gene matches. The germline V gene encodes CDR1 MNHNS and CDR2 SASEGT. The DNA of the CDR3 is TGTGCCAGCAGTGCTCTAGCGGGGGACACAGATACGCAGTATTTT. Translation: CASSALAGDTDTQYF.

This rearrangement joins TRBV12-3 or TRBV12-4 to TRBJ2-7; 9 nucleotides align to TRBD1. This CDR3 is built from 17 residues. After removal of 0 bases from V and 3 bases from J, the junction contained 9 bases not matched to a gene. DNA for the CDR3: TGTGCCAGCAGTTTAGCGCCAGGGGGACAGGGAATCTACGAGCAGTACGTC. As protein: CASSLAPGGQGIYEQYV.

This clonotype was recorded many times. The chain joins TRBV29-1 to TRBJ1-2, with TRBD1 matching over 7 bases. V was pared by 0 bases and J by 7 bases, with 5 bases of the junction left unmatched. The CDR3 has 13 residues. The germline CDR1 and CDR2 sequences are SQVTM and ANQGSEA. DNA for the CDR3: TGCAGCGTTGAAGAAACAGGGGATGGTGGCTACACCTTC. Translating it yields CSVEETGDGGYTF.

The rearrangement uses TRBV20-1 and TRBJ2-7; D may be TRBD1 (6 bases). The germline V and J ends were trimmed by 3 bases and 6 bases, with 12 bases remaining between them. CDR3 length: 12 residues. Germline lookup yields CDR1 DFQATT and CDR2 SNEGSKA (reference sequence). DNA for the CDR3: TGCAGTGCTAGTCAAACAGGGCGCGAGCAGTACTTC. Protein product: CSASQTGREQYF.

The CDR3 is CASSPLAGVNTGELFF. In DNA form, the CDR3 reads TGCGCCAGCAGCCCTCTAGCGGGGGTCAACACCGGGGAGCTGTTTTTT. The chain joins TRBV5-1 to TRBJ2-2; the match to TRBD2 covers 10 bases. V lost 4 bases to trimming and J lost 2 bases; unmatched junction nucleotides: 5. There are 16 residues in the CDR3. CDR1 is SGHRS, CDR2 YFSETQ, per germline.

This clonotype was counted at least ten times. This chain links TRBV6-2 or TRBV6-3 with TRBJ1-1; D gene ambiguous. Germline CDR1 and CDR2: MNHEY and SVGEGT. CDR3 length: 15 amino acids. The V and J ends lost 0 bases and 8 bases respectively, with 16 bases between them. The CDR3 region has the DNA TGTGCCAGCAGTTACTCGTCTGTTGGGTTGTCAGAAGCTTTCTTT. Translated, it gives CASSYSSVGLSEAFF.

Only a few counts were recorded for this clonotype. This chain joins TRBV5-1 and TRBJ1-2; 7 bases are a match to TRBD1. The length of the CDR3 is 15 residues. After removal of 3 bases from V and 8 bases from J, the junction contained 13 bases not matched to a gene. CDR1 is SGHRS and CDR2 is YFSETQ in the germline V gene. In DNA, the CDR3 is TGCGCCAGCAGCTGGTCACCTCAGGGGGGCAGCGGCTACACCTTC. It codes for CASSWSPQGGSGYTF.

This clonotype was picked up a small number of times. The chain links TRBV7-6 to TRBJ1-2, with D perhaps TRBD1 (5 bases). Germline V gene data show CDR1 as SGHVS and CDR2 as FNYEAQ. CDR3 length: 14 amino acids. Trimming cost V 1 base and J 6 bases, with 12 bases left between them. The chain's CDR3 is CASSLDQGKDGYTF. In nucleotides, the CDR3 is TGTGCCAGCAGCTTAGATCAGGGAAAGGATGGCTACACCTTC.

Regarding this clonotype: One end of the junction varies from germline; a read error may be responsible. The rearrangement links TRBV2 to TRBJ1-5; no firm D call. The CDR3 is made up of 12 amino acids. CDR1 is SNHLY, CDR2 FYNNEI, per germline. CDR3 in DNA: TGTGCCAGCAGATCTTTGGAAGGGCCCATCAATTTT. Protein: CASRSLEGPINF.

Remarks on this clonotype: The junction differs from germline at one of its ends, possibly a read error. V gene TRBV12-3 or TRBV12-4 combines with J gene TRBJ2-3; 7 positions agree with TRBD1. This CDR3 comprises 13 residues. CDR3 in DNA: TGTGCCAGCAGGGTCAGCCATGGACAGGAGTTGCATTTT. Encoded protein: CASRVSHGQELHF.

This clonotype was counted a few times. This chain uses TRBV28 with TRBJ1-2, with 9 bases matching TRBD1. Looked up from germline, CDR1 is MDHEN and CDR2 is SYDVKM. The length of the CDR3 is 18 residues. V lost 3 bases to trimming and J lost 4 bases; unmatched junction nucleotides: 15. The CDR3 loop is CASSFSLGQGINPYGYTF. In DNA, the CDR3 is TGTGCCAGCAGTTTTAGTTTGGGACAGGGAATCAATCCCTATGGCTACACCTTC.

The chain is built from TRBV24-1 and TRBJ2-2; perhaps TRBD1 as D (6 bases). CDR1 and CDR2 from the germline V gene are KGHDR and SFDVKD. V lost 7 bases and J lost 3, with 11 bases in between. The CDR3 is made up of 14 amino acids. The CDR3: CATREGHDTGELFF. CDR3 nucleotide sequence: TGTGCCACCAGAGAGGGACACGACACCGGGGAGCTGTTTTTT.

This clonotype was seen only a few times. The V gene is TRBV18, the J gene TRBJ1-1; D gene unclear. In germline, CDR1 is KGHSH, CDR2 LQKENI. V gave up 3 bases and J gave up 8 bases, with 13 bases separating them. The CDR3 contains 13 residues. In nucleotides, the CDR3 is TGTGCCAGCTCACCTTACGGGCCCTCAGAAGCTTTCTTT. Translation gives CASSPYGPSEAFF.

This clonotype occurred a few times. This chain uses TRBV29-1 with TRBJ1-3; TRBD1 might be the D (6 bases). Deletions cut 7 bases from V and 2 bases from J, with 15 bases between. The CDR3 extends over 14 amino acids. The V gene's germline CDR1 is SQVTM and CDR2 ANQGSEA. The DNA for the CDR3 is TGCAGCGCTCACTCAGGGGCAGCTGGAAACACCATATATTTT. It codes for CSAHSGAAGNTIYF.